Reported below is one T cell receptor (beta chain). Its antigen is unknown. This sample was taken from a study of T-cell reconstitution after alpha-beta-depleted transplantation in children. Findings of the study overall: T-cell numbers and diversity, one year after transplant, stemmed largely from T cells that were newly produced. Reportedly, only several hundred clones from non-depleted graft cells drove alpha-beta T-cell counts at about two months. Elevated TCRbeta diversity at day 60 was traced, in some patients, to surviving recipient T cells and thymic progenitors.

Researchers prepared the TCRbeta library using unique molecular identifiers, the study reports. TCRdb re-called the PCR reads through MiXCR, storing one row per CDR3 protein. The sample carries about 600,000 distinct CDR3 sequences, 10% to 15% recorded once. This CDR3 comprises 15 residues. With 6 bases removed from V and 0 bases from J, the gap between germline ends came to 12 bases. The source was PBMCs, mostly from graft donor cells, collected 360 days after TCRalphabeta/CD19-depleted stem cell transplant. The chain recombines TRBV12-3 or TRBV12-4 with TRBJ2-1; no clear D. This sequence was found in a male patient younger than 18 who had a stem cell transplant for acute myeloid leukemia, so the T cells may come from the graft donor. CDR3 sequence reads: CASRSPPSSYNEQFF. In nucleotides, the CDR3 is TGTGCCAGCAGATCGCCCCCGAGCTCCTACAATGAGCAGTTCTTC.